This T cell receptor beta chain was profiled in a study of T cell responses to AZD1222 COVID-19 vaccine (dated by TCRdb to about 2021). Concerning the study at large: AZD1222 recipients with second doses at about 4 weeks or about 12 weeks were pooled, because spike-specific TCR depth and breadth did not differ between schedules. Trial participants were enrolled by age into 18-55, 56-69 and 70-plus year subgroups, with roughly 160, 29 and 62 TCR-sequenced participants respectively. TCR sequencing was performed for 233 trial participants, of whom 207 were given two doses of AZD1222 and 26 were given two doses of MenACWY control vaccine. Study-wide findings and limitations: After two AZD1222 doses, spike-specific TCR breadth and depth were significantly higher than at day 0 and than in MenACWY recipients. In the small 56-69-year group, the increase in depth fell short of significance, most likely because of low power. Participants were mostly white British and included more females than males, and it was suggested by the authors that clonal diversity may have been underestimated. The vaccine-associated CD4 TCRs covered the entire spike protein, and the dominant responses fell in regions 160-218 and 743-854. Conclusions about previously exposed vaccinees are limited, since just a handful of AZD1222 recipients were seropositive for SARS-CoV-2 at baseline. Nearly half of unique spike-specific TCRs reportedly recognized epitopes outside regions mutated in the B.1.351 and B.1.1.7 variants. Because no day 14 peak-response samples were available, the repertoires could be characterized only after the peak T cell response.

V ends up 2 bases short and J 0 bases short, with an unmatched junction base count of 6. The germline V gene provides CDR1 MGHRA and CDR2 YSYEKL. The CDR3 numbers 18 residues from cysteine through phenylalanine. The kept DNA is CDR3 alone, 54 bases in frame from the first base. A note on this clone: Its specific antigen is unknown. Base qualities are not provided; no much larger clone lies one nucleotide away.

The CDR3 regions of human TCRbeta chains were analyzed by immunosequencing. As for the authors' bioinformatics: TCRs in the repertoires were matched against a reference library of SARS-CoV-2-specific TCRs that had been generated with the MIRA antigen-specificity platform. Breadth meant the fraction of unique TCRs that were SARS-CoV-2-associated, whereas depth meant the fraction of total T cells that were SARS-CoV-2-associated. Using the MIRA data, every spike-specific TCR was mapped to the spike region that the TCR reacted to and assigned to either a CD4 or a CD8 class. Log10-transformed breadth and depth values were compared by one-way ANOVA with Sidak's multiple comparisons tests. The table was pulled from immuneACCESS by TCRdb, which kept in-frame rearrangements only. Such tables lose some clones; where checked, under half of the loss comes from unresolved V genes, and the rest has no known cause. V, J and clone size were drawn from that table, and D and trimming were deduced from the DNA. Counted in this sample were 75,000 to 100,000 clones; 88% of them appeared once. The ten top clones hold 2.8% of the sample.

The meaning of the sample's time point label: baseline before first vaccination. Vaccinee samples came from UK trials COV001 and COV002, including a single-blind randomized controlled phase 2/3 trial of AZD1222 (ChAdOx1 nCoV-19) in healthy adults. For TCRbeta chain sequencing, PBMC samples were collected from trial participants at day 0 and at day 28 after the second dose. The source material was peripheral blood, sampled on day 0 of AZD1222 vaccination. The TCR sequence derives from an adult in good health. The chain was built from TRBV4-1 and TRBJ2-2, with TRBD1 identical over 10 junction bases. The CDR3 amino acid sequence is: CASSQPGTGDTNTGELFF. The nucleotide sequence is TGCGCCAGCAGCCAACCCGGGACAGGGGATACGAACACCGGGGAGCTGTTTTTT.